This is a list of T cell receptor beta chains from one sample in a study of T cells in localized non-small cell lung cancer. Assay: immunoSEQ multiplex PCR; the TCRdb copy retains only in-frame clones and omits some. The sample contains about 78,000 clones, 80% to 90% of which appear only once. Sequencing was performed on peripheral blood, taken before any cancer treatment. These receptors were collected from a man between 40 and 70 years old with stage I lung adenocarcinoma. The conserved cysteine and the conserved F or W are not part of the CDR3 here. The order of the fields is J gene, V gene, CDR3 protein.

J gene: TRBJ2-5; V gene: TRBV19; CDR3 protein: ASRRGGGETQY
J gene: TRBJ2-7; V gene: TRBV18; CDR3 protein: ASSPTTGPRAYEQY
J gene: TRBJ1-1; V gene: TRBV5-6; CDR3 protein: ASSLIPGDTMNTEAF
J gene: TRBJ1-1; V gene: TRBV5-6; CDR3 protein: ASSLGQINTEAF
J gene: TRBJ2-2; V gene: TRBV7-2; CDR3 protein: ASSGRSTGELF
J gene: TRBJ2-3; V gene: TRBV5-1; CDR3 protein: ASSRGTGLLDTQY
J gene: TRBJ2-5; V gene: TRBV5-6; CDR3 protein: ASSLRVRGPQETQY
J gene: TRBJ1-5; V gene: TRBV7-2; CDR3 protein: ASSPGPELDQPQH
J gene: TRBJ2-7; V gene: TRBV5-1; CDR3 protein: ASSRSGGEQY
J gene: TRBJ2-5; V gene: TRBV28; CDR3 protein: ASKMTSGVKFQETQY
J gene: TRBJ1-5; V gene: TRBV21-1; CDR3 protein: ASSNNETDAFLSNQPQH
J gene: TRBJ1-2; V gene: TRBV6-1; CDR3 protein: ASSEFQGPYGYT
J gene: TRBJ2-3; V gene: TRBV19; CDR3 protein: ASSTARSGTQY